The clone carrying this T cell receptor (beta chain) came up once. Its cognate antigen is unknown. These data come from a study of regulatory dendritic cells for organ transplantation. Study context: On day 6, the dendritic cells were exposed to LPS.

TCRdb's copy holds only in-frame clones and misses some; the assay was immunoSEQ multiplex PCR. Of roughly 20,000 clones listed, 70% to 90% were seen once; the top ten hold 0.6% to 0.8%. General study points: Naive CD4+ and CD8+ repertoires were highly diverse; memory CD8+ was most oligoclonal. Memory CD8+ clonal expansion seemed more limited with regulatory than mature dendritic cells.

Sorted T cells were CFSE-labeled and cultured roughly five days with allogeneic regulatory or mature dendritic cells at 1:10. Naive CD45RA+ and memory CD45RO+ CD4+ or CD8+ T cells were FACS-sorted. Trimming took 6 bases from V and 3 from J, leaving 8 bases between them. Germline loops: CDR1 DFQATT, CDR2 SNEGSKA (reference sequence). The CDR3 covers 11 residues. Sequencing was done on a sample of naive CD4+ T cells from blood cultured with regulatory dendritic cells. The subset here: CD45RA+ naive T cells. The receptor was isolated from a human donor in good health. The chain is built from TRBV20-1 and TRBJ2-5; the D is unclear. The CDR3 region has the DNA TGCAGTGCAGTTTCTAAAGAGACCCAGTACTTC. This gives the protein CSAVSKETQYF.